This T cell receptor beta chain appears in the sequencing data of a study of blood T cell repertoires in COVID-19. Whole-study context: Sites across the United States, Italy and Spain contributed samples from acute and convalescent COVID-19.

V lost 6 bases, J lost 0 bases, and 14 bases lay in between. The CDR3 spans 15 residues. Germline loops: CDR1 MNHEY, CDR2 SVGAGI. Authors' data handling: From reference gene primer amplification, estimates of nucleated cell counts were derived. TCRdb keeps only in-frame clones here, not all; method: immunoSEQ multiplex PCR. The D gene and trimming were derived from the DNA, and the V and J assignments and clone size from that table. Of 150,000 to 200,000 clones in the sample, around 85% are singletons; the top ten hold over 2.5%. This clonotype was obtained from a man in his sixties with acute or convalescent COVID-19. Sequencing input: peripheral blood. The rearrangement joins TRBV6-5 to TRBJ1-1; unclear D gene. The CDR3 region is CASRLMGRLNTEAFF. The CDR3 nucleotides read TGTGCCAGCAGGCTGATGGGGAGGCTGAACACTGAAGCTTTCTTT.